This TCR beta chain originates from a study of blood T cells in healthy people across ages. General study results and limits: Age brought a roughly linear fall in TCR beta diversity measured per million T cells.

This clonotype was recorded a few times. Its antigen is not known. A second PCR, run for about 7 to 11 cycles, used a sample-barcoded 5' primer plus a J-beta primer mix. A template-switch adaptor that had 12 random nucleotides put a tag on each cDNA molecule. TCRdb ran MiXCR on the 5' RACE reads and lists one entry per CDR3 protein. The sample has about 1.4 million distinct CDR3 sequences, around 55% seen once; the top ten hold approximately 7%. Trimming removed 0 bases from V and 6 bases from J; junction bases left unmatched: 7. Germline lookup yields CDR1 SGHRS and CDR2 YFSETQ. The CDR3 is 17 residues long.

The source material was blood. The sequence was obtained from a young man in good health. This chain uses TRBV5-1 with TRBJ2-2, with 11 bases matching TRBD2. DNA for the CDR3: TGCGCCAGCAGCTTGGCGGTAGCGGGAGGGCCTCCCGGGGAGCTGTTTTTT. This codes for CASSLAVAGGPPGELFF.